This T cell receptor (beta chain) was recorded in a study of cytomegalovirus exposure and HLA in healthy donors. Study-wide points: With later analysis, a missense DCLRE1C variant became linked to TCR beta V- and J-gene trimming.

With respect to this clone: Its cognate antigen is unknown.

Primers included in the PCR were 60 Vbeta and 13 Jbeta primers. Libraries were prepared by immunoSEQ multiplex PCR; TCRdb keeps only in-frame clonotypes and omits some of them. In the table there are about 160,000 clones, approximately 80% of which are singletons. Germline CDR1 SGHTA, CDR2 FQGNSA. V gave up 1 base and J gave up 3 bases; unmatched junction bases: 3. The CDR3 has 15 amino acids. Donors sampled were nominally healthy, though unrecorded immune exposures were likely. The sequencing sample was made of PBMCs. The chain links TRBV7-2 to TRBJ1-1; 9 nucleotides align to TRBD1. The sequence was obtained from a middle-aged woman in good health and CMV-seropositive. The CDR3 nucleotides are TGTGCCAGCAGCTTAGGGGACAGGGTGTACACTGAAGCTTTCTTT. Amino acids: CASSLGDRVYTEAFF.